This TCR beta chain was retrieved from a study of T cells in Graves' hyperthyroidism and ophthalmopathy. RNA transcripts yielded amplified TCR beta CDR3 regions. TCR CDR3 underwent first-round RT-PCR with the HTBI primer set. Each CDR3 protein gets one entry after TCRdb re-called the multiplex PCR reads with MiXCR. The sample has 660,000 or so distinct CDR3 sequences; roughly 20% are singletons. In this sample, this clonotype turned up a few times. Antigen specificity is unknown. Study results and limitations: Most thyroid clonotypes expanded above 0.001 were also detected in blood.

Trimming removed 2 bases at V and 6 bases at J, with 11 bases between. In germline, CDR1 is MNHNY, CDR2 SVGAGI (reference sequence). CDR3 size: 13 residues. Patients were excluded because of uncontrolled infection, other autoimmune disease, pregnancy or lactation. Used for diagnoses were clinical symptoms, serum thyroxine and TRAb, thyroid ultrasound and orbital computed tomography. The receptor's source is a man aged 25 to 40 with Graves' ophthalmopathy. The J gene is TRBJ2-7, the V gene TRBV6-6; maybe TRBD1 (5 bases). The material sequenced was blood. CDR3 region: CASSYGQGSEQYF. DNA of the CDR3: TGTGCCAGCAGTTACGGGCAGGGCTCCGAGCAGTACTTC.